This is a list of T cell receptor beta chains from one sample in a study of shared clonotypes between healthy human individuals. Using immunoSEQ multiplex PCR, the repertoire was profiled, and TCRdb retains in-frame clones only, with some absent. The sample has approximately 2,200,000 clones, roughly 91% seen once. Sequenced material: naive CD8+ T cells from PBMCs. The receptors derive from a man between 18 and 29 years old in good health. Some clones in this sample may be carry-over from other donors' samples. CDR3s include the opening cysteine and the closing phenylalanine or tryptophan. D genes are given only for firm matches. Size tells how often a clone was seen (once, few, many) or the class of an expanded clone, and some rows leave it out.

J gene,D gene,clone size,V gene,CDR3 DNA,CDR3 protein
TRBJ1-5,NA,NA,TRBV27,TGTGCCACCTCCGAAAGGGTGGGTCAGCCCCAGCATTTT,CATSERVGQPQHF
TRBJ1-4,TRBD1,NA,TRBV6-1,TGTGCCAGCAGTGAGGACAGGGGTCGTACTGAAAAACTGTTTTTT,CASSEDRGRTEKLFF
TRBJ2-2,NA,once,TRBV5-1,TGCGCCAGCAGCTTGGGACAGGTCAACACCGGGGAGCTGTTTTTT,CASSLGQVNTGELFF
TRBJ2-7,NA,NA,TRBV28,TGTGCCAGCAGTTTAACTGCTGCTCTCCTACGAGAGCAGTACTTC,CASSLTAALLREQYF
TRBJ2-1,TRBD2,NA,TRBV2,TGTGCCAGCAAAGGACTAGCGGGAGGGTCTTACAATGAGCAGTTCTTC,CASKGLAGGSYNEQFF
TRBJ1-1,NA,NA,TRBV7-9,TGTGCCAGCAGCTTCGGCAGGGAGATGAACACTGAAGCTTTCTTT,CASSFGREMNTEAFF
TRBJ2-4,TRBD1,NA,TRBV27,TGTGCCAGCAGGGGACAGGGGATCAACATTCAGTACTTC,CASRGQGINIQYF
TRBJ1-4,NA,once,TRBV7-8,TGTGCCAGCAGCTTAGGTATAGCAACTAATGAAAAACTGTTTTTT,CASSLGIATNEKLFF
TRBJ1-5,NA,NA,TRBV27,TGTGCCAGCAGTTTTCGGTTATTAGATAGCAATCAGCCCCAGCATTTT,CASSFRLLDSNQPQHF
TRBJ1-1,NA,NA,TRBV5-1,TGCGCCAGCCAACCTACAGGGACGGTGCGAATGAACACTGAAGCTTTCTTT,CASQPTGTVRMNTEAFF
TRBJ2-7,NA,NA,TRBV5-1,TGCGCCAGCAGCTCCCCCCCCGGGACGGGACTGCGCGAGCAGTACTTC,CASSSPPGTGLREQYF
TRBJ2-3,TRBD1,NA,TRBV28,TGTGCCAGCAGTCCCTTCAGGGGGTTGACAGATACGCAGTATTTT,CASSPFRGLTDTQYF
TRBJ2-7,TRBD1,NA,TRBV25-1,TGTGCCAGCAGCGCTGTTGGGACAGTTATTCGGGAGCAGTACTTC,CASSAVGTVIREQYF
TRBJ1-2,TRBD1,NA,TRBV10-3,TGTGCCATCAGTGACTCTGGGACAGGGTCTGGCTACACCTTC,CAISDSGTGSGYTF
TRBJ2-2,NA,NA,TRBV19,TGTGCCAGTAGTATCGGCGACCCGGCGAACACCGGGGAGCTGTTTTTT,CASSIGDPANTGELFF
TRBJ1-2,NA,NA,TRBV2,TGTGCCAGCAGTGAAGTGAAAGCAGCCAACTATGGCTACACCTTC,CASSEVKAANYGYTF
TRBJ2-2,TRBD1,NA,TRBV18,TGTGCCAGCTCACTCGGGACAGGGGAGGACACCGGGGAGCTGTTTTTT,CASSLGTGEDTGELFF
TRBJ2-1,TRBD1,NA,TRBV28,TGTGCCAGCAGTTACCCGGGACAGGGGGGTCATGAGCAGTTCTTC,CASSYPGQGGHEQFF
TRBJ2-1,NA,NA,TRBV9,TGTGCCAGCAGCGGCGGACTGGAGCAGTTCTTC,CASSGGLEQFF
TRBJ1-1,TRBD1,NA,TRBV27,TGTGCCAGCAGTCGAGCAGGGGGCTGGACTGAAGCTTTCTTT,CASSRAGGWTEAFF
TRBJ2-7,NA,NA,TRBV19,TGTGCCAGTAGTATAGTGGCTAGCGGAGGGGGGTACGAGCAGTACTTC,CASSIVASGGGYEQYF
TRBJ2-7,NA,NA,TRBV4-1,TGCGCCAGCAGCCAACCATCGGGACAGCTAGCGGACGAGCAGTACTTC,CASSQPSGQLADEQYF
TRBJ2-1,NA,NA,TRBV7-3,TGTGCCAGCAGTCAAGACAGTTACAATGAGCAGTTCTTC,CASSQDSYNEQFF
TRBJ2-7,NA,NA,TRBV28,TGTGCCAGCAGAACGAGGGGACCCCTGGGAGAGCAGTACTTC,CASRTRGPLGEQYF
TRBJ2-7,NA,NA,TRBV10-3,TGTGCCATCAGGGCGGGTCGGGAGCAGTACTTC,CAIRAGREQYF
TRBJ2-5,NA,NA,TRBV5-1,TGCGCCAGCAGCCCGGACCGTCGGGAGACCCAGTACTTC,CASSPDRRETQYF
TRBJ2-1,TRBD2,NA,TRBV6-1,TGTGCCAGCGGCGGGAGCCCCTACAATGAGCAGTTCTTC,CASGGSPYNEQFF
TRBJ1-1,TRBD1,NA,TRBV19,TGTGCCAGTAATATTCTGACAGGGGGCGTGAACACTGAAGCTTTCTTT,CASNILTGGVNTEAFF
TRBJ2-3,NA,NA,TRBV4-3,TGCGCCAGCAGCCCGGGACGCACAGATACGCAGTATTTT,CASSPGRTDTQYF
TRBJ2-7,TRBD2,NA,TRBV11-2,TGTGCCAGCAGCTTAGGGCTAGCGGCCTACGAGCAGTACTTC,CASSLGLAAYEQYF
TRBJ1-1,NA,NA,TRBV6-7,TGTGCCAGCAGTTACTCGAGCTTCGACCGGGGTTACATGAACACTGAAGCTTTCTTT,CASSYSSFDRGYMNTEAFF
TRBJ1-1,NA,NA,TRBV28,TGTGCCAGCAGTTTGAATGAGGGATTGAACACTGAAGCTTTCTTT,CASSLNEGLNTEAFF
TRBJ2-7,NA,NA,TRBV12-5,TGTGCTAGTGGTTTGGACGTCGACAATGAGCAGTACTTC,CASGLDVDNEQYF
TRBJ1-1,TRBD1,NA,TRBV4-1,TGCGCCAGCAGCCAAACGACAGGGATGAACACTGAAGCTTTCTTT,CASSQTTGMNTEAFF
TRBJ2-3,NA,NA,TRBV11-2,TGTGCCAGCAGCTTAAGCCCCGAGGTGGGAGATACGCAGTATTTT,CASSLSPEVGDTQYF
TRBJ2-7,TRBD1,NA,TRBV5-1,TGCGCCAGCAGCAACAGGGGAAGGTTGTACGAGCAGTACTTC,CASSNRGRLYEQYF
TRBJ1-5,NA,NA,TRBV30,TGTGCCTGGTGCCCAGGCACCCTCAATCAGCCCCAGCATTTT,CAWCPGTLNQPQHF
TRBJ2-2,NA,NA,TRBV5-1,TGCGCCAGCAGCTGGGGAACGAACACCGGGGAGCTGTTTTTT,CASSWGTNTGELFF
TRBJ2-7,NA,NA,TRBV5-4,TGTGCCAGCAGCTCCCTGGGGGCCGGCTCCTACGAGCAGTACTTC,CASSSLGAGSYEQYF
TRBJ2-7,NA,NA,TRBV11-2,TGTGCCAGCAGCCTCCCAGGCAGGGCAGGCAACGAGCAGTACTTC,CASSLPGRAGNEQYF
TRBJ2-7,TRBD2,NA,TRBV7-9,TGTGCCAGCAGCTCCCGGGTAGCGGGAGCCCAGGACTACGAGCAGTACTTC,CASSSRVAGAQDYEQYF
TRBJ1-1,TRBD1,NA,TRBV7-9,TGTGCCAGCAGCTTAGACAGGGGAATGGAAGCTTTCTTT,CASSLDRGMEAFF
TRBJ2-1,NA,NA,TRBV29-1,TGCAGCGTTGAAAAGGGGTATGAGCAGTTCTTC,CSVEKGYEQFF
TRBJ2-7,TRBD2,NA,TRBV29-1,TGCAGCGTTGGCGGAGCTCTAGCGGGAGGGACCTACGAGCAGTACTTC,CSVGGALAGGTYEQYF
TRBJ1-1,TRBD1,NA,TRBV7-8,TGTGCCAGCAGCACAGGGGGGAGGACGGGAGACACTGAAGCTTTCTTT,CASSTGGRTGDTEAFF
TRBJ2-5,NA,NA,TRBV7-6,TGTGCCAGCAGCTTAGCGGTTAAAGAGACCCAGTACTTC,CASSLAVKETQYF
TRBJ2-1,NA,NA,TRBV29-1,TGCAGCGTTGCGTATCGGGCGCGGTACAATGAGCAGTTCTTC,CSVAYRARYNEQFF
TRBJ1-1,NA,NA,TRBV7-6,TGTGCCAGCAGTTCGCCCGGGGAGACGGACGGACTGAACACTGAAGCTTTCTTT,CASSSPGETDGLNTEAFF
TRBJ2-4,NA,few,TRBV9,TGTGCCAGCAGCCCCCCCAAAGACGACATTCAGTACTTC,CASSPPKDDIQYF